Listed below are T cell receptor beta chains from one sample, sequenced in a study of CD8 T cells in ankylosing spondylitis. TCRdb analysed the 5' RACE reads with MiXCR anew, one entry per CDR3 protein. Among a few hundred thousand distinct CDR3 sequences listed, about a sixth were seen once. The sequenced sample was blood, either unsorted or a sorted T cell fraction (not recorded which). These receptors originate from a male donor with ankylosing spondylitis or in good health (not recorded which). Both conserved end residues are part of each CDR3. Each record gives: J gene, V gene, D gene, clone size, CDR3 protein, CDR3 DNA. The D gene is left open where the match is weak. For some rows the clone size is stated as once, few or many, or as a class when expanded; others skip it.

j_gene: TRBJ1-1
v_gene: TRBV9
d_gene: NA
abundance: NA
CDR3aa: CASSVDGGDTEAFF
CDR3nt: TGTGCCAGCAGCGTAGACGGCGGGGACACTGAAGCTTTCTTT

j_gene: TRBJ2-7
v_gene: TRBV7-2
d_gene: TRBD1
abundance: many
CDR3aa: CASTILGQGTYEQYF
CDR3nt: TGTGCCAGCACCATTCTGGGACAGGGCACTTACGAGCAGTACTTC

j_gene: TRBJ2-5
v_gene: TRBV10-3
d_gene: TRBD1
abundance: few
CDR3aa: CAISGQGQTQYF
CDR3nt: TGTGCCATCAGCGGACAGGGGCAGACCCAGTACTTC

j_gene: TRBJ2-6
v_gene: TRBV4-1
d_gene: NA
abundance: NA
CDR3aa: CASSQDVYSGANVLTF
CDR3nt: TGCGCCAGCAGCCAAGATGTTTACTCTGGGGCCAACGTCCTGACTTTC

j_gene: TRBJ2-7
v_gene: TRBV12-3/TRBV12-4
d_gene: NA
abundance: NA
CDR3aa: CASSYTDGYEQYF
CDR3nt: TGTGCCAGCAGTTATACGGACGGGTACGAGCAGTACTTC

j_gene: TRBJ2-1
v_gene: TRBV5-1
d_gene: NA
abundance: few
CDR3aa: CASSLEDPVGHEQFF
CDR3nt: TGCGCCAGCAGCTTGGAGGACCCCGTGGGGCATGAGCAGTTCTTC

j_gene: TRBJ2-5
v_gene: TRBV5-1
d_gene: NA
abundance: many
CDR3aa: CASSSPGTQGETQYF
CDR3nt: TGCGCCAGCAGCTCTCCCGGGACTCAAGGGGAGACCCAGTACTTC

j_gene: TRBJ2-7
v_gene: TRBV5-6
d_gene: TRBD1
abundance: NA
CDR3aa: CASSFRTGGLEQYF
CDR3nt: TGTGCCAGCAGCTTCCGGACAGGGGGCCTCGAGCAGTACTTC

j_gene: TRBJ2-7
v_gene: TRBV4-2
d_gene: NA
abundance: few
CDR3aa: CASSPADGGIYEQYF
CDR3nt: TGTGCCAGCAGCCCAGCTGATGGCGGGATCTACGAGCAGTACTTC

j_gene: TRBJ2-1
v_gene: TRBV5-1
d_gene: NA
abundance: few
CDR3aa: CASSLAPGQGGRSYNEQFF
CDR3nt: TGCGCCAGCAGCTTGGCGCCGGGGCAGGGGGGGAGGTCCTACAATGAGCAGTTCTTC

j_gene: TRBJ2-3
v_gene: TRBV20-1
d_gene: NA
abundance: many
CDR3aa: CSIRTGLETDTQYF
CDR3nt: TGCAGTATCCGCACGGGGTTGGAGACAGATACGCAGTATTTT

j_gene: TRBJ1-1
v_gene: TRBV14
d_gene: NA
abundance: NA
CDR3aa: CASSLPGAIEAFF
CDR3nt: TGTGCCAGCAGCCTACCAGGGGCGATTGAAGCTTTCTTT

j_gene: TRBJ1-1
v_gene: TRBV5-6
d_gene: NA
abundance: many
CDR3aa: CASSQTGTEAFF
CDR3nt: TGTGCCAGCAGCCAGACAGGCACTGAAGCTTTCTTT

j_gene: TRBJ2-2
v_gene: TRBV12-3/TRBV12-4
d_gene: NA
abundance: few
CDR3aa: CASRFTTANTGELFF
CDR3nt: TGTGCCAGCAGATTTACGACGGCGAACACCGGGGAGCTGTTTTTT

j_gene: TRBJ2-5
v_gene: TRBV10-3
d_gene: TRBD1
abundance: NA
CDR3aa: CAIRATGEVETQYF
CDR3nt: TGTGCCATCAGGGCTACAGGGGAAGTAGAGACCCAGTACTTC

j_gene: TRBJ2-7
v_gene: TRBV12-3/TRBV12-4
d_gene: NA
abundance: few
CDR3aa: CASSSLPREQYF
CDR3nt: TGTGCCAGCAGCTCACTACCGCGCGAGCAGTACTTC

j_gene: TRBJ2-7
v_gene: TRBV12-3/TRBV12-4
d_gene: NA
abundance: NA
CDR3aa: CASSPKQGFAYEQYF
CDR3nt: TGTGCCAGCAGTCCAAAACAGGGTTTTGCCTACGAGCAGTACTTC

j_gene: TRBJ2-7
v_gene: TRBV12-3/TRBV12-4
d_gene: NA
abundance: many
CDR3aa: CASRGDSYEQYF
CDR3nt: TGTGCCAGCAGGGGAGATAGCTACGAGCAGTACTTC

j_gene: TRBJ2-5
v_gene: TRBV7-9
d_gene: NA
abundance: NA
CDR3aa: CASSLWDLQETQYF
CDR3nt: TGTGCCAGCAGCCTATGGGACTTACAAGAGACCCAGTACTTC

j_gene: TRBJ2-7
v_gene: TRBV5-1
d_gene: TRBD2
abundance: few
CDR3aa: CASSLSPGGGYEQYF
CDR3nt: TGCGCCAGCAGCTTGTCTCCCGGGGGGGGTTACGAGCAGTACTTC

j_gene: TRBJ2-7
v_gene: TRBV7-2
d_gene: TRBD2
abundance: NA
CDR3aa: CASSLALAGGYEQYF
CDR3nt: TGTGCCAGCAGCTTAGCCTTAGCGGGAGGATACGAGCAGTACTTC

j_gene: TRBJ1-5
v_gene: TRBV7-8
d_gene: TRBD1
abundance: few
CDR3aa: CASSSETGVGSNQPQHF
CDR3nt: TGTGCCAGCAGCTCCGAGACAGGGGTGGGAAGCAATCAGCCCCAGCATTTT

j_gene: TRBJ1-2
v_gene: TRBV6-5
d_gene: NA
abundance: few
CDR3aa: CASSYRRINYGYTF
CDR3nt: TGTGCCAGCAGTTACCGGCGCATTAACTATGGCTACACCTTC

j_gene: TRBJ2-7
v_gene: TRBV4-2
d_gene: NA
abundance: many
CDR3aa: CASSQDEASSYEQYF
CDR3nt: TGTGCCAGCAGCCAAGATGAGGCGAGCTCCTACGAGCAGTACTTC

j_gene: TRBJ2-1
v_gene: TRBV29-1
d_gene: TRBD1
abundance: NA
CDR3aa: CSVEGQAIIPGQFF
CDR3nt: TGCAGCGTTGAGGGACAGGCCATCATCCCAGGGCAGTTCTTC

j_gene: TRBJ2-1
v_gene: TRBV4-1
d_gene: TRBD2
abundance: NA
CDR3aa: CASSHHSTSGTSNEQFF
CDR3nt: TGCGCCAGCAGCCATCATTCTACTAGCGGGACCTCCAATGAGCAGTTCTTC

j_gene: TRBJ2-2
v_gene: TRBV4-1
d_gene: TRBD2
abundance: many
CDR3aa: CASSQDWLAENTGELFF
CDR3nt: TGCGCCAGCAGCCAAGACTGGCTAGCGGAAAACACCGGGGAGCTGTTTTTT

j_gene: TRBJ1-1
v_gene: TRBV7-8
d_gene: NA
abundance: NA
CDR3aa: CASSSGGPEAFF
CDR3nt: TGTGCCAGCAGCTCCGGGGGGCCTGAAGCTTTCTTT

j_gene: TRBJ1-2
v_gene: TRBV2
d_gene: TRBD1
abundance: few
CDR3aa: CASKTGTGVAANYGYTF
CDR3nt: TGTGCCAGCAAGACCGGGACAGGGGTTGCGGCTAACTATGGCTACACCTTC

j_gene: TRBJ2-7
v_gene: TRBV7-8
d_gene: NA
abundance: NA
CDR3aa: CASSPDPEHYEQYF
CDR3nt: TGTGCCAGCAGTCCTGATCCGGAACACTACGAGCAGTACTTC

j_gene: TRBJ2-6
v_gene: TRBV27
d_gene: TRBD1
abundance: NA
CDR3aa: CASSFWTGAFSGANVLTF
CDR3nt: TGTGCCAGCAGTTTCTGGACAGGGGCCTTCTCTGGGGCCAACGTCCTGACTTTC

j_gene: TRBJ2-7
v_gene: TRBV5-1
d_gene: NA
abundance: NA
CDR3aa: CASSSLTDFSYEQYF
CDR3nt: TGCGCCAGCAGCTCACTGACAGACTTCTCCTACGAGCAGTACTTC

j_gene: TRBJ2-7
v_gene: TRBV5-1
d_gene: TRBD1
abundance: NA
CDR3aa: CASSLSGGVYEQYF
CDR3nt: TGCGCCAGCAGCTTGTCAGGGGGCGTCTACGAGCAGTACTTC

j_gene: TRBJ2-7
v_gene: TRBV5-1
d_gene: NA
abundance: few
CDR3aa: CASSLGELPYEQYF
CDR3nt: TGCGCCAGCAGCTTAGGGGAGCTCCCCTACGAGCAGTACTTC

j_gene: TRBJ2-2
v_gene: TRBV10-1
d_gene: NA
abundance: NA
CDR3aa: CASSTEFTNTGELFF
CDR3nt: TGCGCCAGCTCGACGGAATTCACGAACACCGGGGAGCTGTTTTTT

j_gene: TRBJ2-5
v_gene: TRBV11-2
d_gene: TRBD1
abundance: few
CDR3aa: CASSLGPRTGFQETQYF
CDR3nt: TGTGCCAGCAGCTTAGGCCCCCGGACAGGATTCCAAGAGACCCAGTACTTC

j_gene: TRBJ1-6
v_gene: TRBV18
d_gene: NA
abundance: few
CDR3aa: CASSPTPGESLSSYNSPLHF
CDR3nt: TGTGCCAGCTCACCCACACCCGGTGAATCTCTGAGCTCCTATAATTCACCCCTCCACTTT

j_gene: TRBJ2-1
v_gene: TRBV20-1
d_gene: NA
abundance: NA
CDR3aa: CSARGWGMSYNEQFF
CDR3nt: TGCAGTGCTAGAGGGTGGGGGATGTCCTACAATGAGCAGTTCTTC